Included here is one TCR beta chain sequence, with context. TCRdb processed the RT-PCR reads anew with MiXCR; each CDR3 protein has one entry. The sample records around 700,000 distinct CDR3 sequences, approximately 14% being singletons. The germline V gene encodes CDR1 SGHRS and CDR2 YFSETQ. The CDR3 runs 16 residues. The V and J ends lost 1 base and 4 bases, in that order; junction bases with no gene match: 8. V gene TRBV5-1 combines with J gene TRBJ2-3; 8 bases align to TRBD1. Source material: memory CD4+ T cells from blood. The clonotype comes from a female donor in good health, serving as a healthy control. The CDR3 here is CASSLQGAGEADTQYF. CDR3 DNA: TGCGCCAGCAGCTTGCAGGGGGCTGGGGAAGCAGATACGCAGTATTTT. The entire variable domain, with the rest obtained from reference TRBV5-1 and TRBJ2-3, is as follows: KAGVTQTPRYLIKTRGQQVTLSCSPISGHRSVSWYQQTPGQGLQFLFEYFSETQRNKGNFPGRFSGRQFSNSRSEMNVSTLELGDSALYLCASSLQGAGEADTQYFGPGTRLTVL.